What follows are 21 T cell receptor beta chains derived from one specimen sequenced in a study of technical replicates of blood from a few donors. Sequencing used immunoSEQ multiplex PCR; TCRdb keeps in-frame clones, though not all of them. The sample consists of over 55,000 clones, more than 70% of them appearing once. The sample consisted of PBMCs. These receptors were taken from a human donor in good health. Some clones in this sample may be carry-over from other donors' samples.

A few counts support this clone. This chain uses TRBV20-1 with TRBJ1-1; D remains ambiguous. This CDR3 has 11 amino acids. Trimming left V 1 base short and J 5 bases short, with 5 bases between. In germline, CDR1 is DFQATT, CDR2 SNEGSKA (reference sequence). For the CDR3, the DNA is TGCAGTGCTAGAGCCCTGACTGAAGCTTTCTTT. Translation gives CSARALTEAFF.

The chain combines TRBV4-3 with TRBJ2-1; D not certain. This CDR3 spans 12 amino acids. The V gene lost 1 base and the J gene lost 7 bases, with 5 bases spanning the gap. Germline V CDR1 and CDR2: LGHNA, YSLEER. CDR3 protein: CASSQGANEQFF. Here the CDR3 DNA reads TGCGCCAGCAGCCAAGGAGCTAATGAGCAGTTCTTC.

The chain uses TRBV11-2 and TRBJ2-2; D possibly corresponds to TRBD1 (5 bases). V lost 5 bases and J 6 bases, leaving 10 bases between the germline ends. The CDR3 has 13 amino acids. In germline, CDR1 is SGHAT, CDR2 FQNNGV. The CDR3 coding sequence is TGTGCCAGCAGCCGCTTAGGGGCCGGGGAGCTGTTTTTT. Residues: CASSRLGAGELFF. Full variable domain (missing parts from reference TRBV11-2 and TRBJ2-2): EAGVAQSPRYKIIEKRQSVAFWCNPISGHATLYWYQQILGQGPKLLIQFQNNGVVDDSQLPKDRFSAERLKGVDSTLKIQPAKLEDSAVYLCASSRLGAGELFFGEGSRLTVL.

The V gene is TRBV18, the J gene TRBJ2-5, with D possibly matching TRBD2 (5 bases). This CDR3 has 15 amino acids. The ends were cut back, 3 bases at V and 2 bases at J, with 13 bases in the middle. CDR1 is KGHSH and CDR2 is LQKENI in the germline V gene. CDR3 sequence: CASSPLGVGQETQYF. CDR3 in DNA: TGTGCCAGCTCACCCCTCGGGGTCGGGCAAGAGACCCAGTACTTC. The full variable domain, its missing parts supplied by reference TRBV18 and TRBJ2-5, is NAGVMQNPRHLVRRRGQEARLRCSPMKGHSHVYWYRQLPEEGLKFMVYLQKENIIDESGMPKERFSAEFPKEGPSILRIQQVVRGDSAAYFCASSPLGVGQETQYFGPGTRLLVL.

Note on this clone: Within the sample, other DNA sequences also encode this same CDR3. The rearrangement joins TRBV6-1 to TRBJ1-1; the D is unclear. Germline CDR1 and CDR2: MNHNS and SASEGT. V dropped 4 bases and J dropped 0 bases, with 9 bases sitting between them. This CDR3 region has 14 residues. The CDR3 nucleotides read TGTGCCAGCAGTGTTTCGGGGATGAACACTGAAGCTTTCTTT. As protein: CASSVSGMNTEAFF.

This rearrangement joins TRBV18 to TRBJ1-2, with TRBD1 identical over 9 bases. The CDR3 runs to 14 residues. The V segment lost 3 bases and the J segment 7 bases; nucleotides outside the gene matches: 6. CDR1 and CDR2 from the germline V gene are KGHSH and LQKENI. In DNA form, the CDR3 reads TGTGCCAGCTCACCCCCGGGACAGGGTGCTGGCTACACCTTC. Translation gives CASSPPGQGAGYTF. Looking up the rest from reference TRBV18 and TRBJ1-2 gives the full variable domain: NAGVMQNPRHLVRRRGQEARLRCSPMKGHSHVYWYRQLPEEGLKFMVYLQKENIIDESGMPKERFSAEFPKEGPSILRIQQVVRGDSAAYFCASSPPGQGAGYTFGSGTRLTVV.

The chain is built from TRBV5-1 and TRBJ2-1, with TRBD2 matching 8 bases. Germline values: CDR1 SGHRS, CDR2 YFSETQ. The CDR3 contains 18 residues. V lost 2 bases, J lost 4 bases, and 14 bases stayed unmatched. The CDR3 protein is CASSLSIAGQDRYNEQFF. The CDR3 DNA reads TGCGCCAGCAGCTTAAGTATAGCGGGACAAGATAGGTACAATGAGCAGTTCTTC.

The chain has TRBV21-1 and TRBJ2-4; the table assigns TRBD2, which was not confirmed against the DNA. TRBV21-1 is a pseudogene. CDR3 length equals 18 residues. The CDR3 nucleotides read TGTGCCAGCAGCAAAGAGTCGCGGGGTATTTGGGGCAAAAACATTCAGTACTTC. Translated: CASSKESRGIWGKNIQYF.

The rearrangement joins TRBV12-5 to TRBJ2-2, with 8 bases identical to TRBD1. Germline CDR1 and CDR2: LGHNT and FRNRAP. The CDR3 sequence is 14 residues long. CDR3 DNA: TGTGCCCTACCTAGGACAGGGCGTACCGGGGAGCTGTTTTTT. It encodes CALPRTGRTGELFF.

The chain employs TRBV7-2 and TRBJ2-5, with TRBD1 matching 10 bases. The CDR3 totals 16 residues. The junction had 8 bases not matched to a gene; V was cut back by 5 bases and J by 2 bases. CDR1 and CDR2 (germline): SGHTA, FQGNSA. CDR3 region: CASSEEGQGFQETQYF. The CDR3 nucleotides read TGTGCCAGCAGCGAAGAGGGACAGGGGTTTCAAGAGACCCAGTACTTC.

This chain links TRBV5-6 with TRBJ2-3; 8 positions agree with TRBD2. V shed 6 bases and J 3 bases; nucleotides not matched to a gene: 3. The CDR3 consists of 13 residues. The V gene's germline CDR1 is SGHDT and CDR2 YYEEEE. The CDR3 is CASTKRETDTQYF. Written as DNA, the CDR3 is TGTGCCAGCACGAAGCGGGAGACAGATACGCAGTATTTT.

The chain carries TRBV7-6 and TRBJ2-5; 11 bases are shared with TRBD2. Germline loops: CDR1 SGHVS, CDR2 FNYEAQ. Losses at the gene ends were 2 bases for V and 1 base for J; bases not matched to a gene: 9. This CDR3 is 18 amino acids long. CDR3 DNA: TGTGCCAGCAGCTTAAGAACTAGCGGGGGATTTGGCCAAGAGACCCAGTACTTC. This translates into CASSLRTSGGFGQETQYF.

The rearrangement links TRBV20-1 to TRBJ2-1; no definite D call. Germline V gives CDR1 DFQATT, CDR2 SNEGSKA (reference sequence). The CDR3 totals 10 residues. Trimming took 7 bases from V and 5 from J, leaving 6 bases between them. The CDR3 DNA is TGCAGTGTCCCAAACAATGAGCAGTTCTTC. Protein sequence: CSVPNNEQFF.

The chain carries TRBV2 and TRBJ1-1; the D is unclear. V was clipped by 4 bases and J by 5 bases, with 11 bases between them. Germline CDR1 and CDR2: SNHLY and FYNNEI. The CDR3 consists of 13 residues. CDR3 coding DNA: TGTGCCAGCAGTGGGCCCAGAGGGACTGAAGCTTTCTTT. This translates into CASSGPRGTEAFF.

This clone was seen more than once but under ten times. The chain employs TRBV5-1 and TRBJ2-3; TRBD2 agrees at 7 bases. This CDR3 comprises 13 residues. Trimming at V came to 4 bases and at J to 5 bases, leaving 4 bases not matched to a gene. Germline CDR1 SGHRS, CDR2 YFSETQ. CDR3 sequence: CASSLSGGDTQYF. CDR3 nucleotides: TGCGCCAGCAGCCTTTCGGGGGGAGATACGCAGTATTTT. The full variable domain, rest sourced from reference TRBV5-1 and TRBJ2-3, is KAGVTQTPRYLIKTRGQQVTLSCSPISGHRSVSWYQQTPGQGLQFLFEYFSETQRNKGNFPGRFSGRQFSNSRSEMNVSTLELGDSALYLCASSLSGGDTQYFGPGTRLTVL.

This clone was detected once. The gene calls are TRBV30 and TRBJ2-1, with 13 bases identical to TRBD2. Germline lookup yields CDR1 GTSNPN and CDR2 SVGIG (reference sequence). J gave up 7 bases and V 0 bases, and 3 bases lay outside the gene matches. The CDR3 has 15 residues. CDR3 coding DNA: TGTGCCTGGAGTGTACTAGCGGGAGGGGGGAATGAGCAGTTCTTC. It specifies CAWSVLAGGGNEQFF.

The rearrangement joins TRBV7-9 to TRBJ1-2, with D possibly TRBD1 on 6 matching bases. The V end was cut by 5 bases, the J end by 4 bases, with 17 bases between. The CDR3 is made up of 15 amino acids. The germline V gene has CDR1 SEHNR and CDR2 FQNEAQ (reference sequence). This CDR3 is CASSRPGEVPYGYTF. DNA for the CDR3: TGTGCCAGCAGCCGTCCAGGGGAAGTTCCCTATGGCTACACCTTC.

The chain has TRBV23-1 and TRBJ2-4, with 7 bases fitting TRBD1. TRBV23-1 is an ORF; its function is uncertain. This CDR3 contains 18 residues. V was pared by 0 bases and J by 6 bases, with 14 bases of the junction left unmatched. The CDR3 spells CASSQSPRTGTDGNIQYF. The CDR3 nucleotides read TGCGCCAGCAGTCAATCACCCCGAACCGGGACAGATGGAAACATTCAGTACTTC.

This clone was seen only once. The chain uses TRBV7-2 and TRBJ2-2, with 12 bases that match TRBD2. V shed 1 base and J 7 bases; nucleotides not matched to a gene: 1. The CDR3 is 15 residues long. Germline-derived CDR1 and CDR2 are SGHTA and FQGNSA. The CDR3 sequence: CASSLGTSGVGELFF. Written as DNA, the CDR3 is TGTGCCAGCAGCTTAGGGACTAGCGGGGTCGGGGAGCTGTTTTTT.

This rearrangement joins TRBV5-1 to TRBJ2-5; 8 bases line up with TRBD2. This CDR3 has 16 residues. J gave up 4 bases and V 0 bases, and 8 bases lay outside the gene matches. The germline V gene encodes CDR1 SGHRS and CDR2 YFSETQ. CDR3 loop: CASSLGLAGRGETQYF. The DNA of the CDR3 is TGCGCCAGCAGCTTGGGGTTAGCGGGACGAGGAGAGACCCAGTACTTC.

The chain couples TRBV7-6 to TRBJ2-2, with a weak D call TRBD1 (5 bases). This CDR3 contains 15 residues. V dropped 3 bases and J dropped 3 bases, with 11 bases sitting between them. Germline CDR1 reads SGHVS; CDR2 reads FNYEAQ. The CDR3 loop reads CASSFGRGYTGELFF. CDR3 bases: TGTGCCAGCAGCTTCGGAAGGGGATACACCGGGGAGCTGTTTTTT.